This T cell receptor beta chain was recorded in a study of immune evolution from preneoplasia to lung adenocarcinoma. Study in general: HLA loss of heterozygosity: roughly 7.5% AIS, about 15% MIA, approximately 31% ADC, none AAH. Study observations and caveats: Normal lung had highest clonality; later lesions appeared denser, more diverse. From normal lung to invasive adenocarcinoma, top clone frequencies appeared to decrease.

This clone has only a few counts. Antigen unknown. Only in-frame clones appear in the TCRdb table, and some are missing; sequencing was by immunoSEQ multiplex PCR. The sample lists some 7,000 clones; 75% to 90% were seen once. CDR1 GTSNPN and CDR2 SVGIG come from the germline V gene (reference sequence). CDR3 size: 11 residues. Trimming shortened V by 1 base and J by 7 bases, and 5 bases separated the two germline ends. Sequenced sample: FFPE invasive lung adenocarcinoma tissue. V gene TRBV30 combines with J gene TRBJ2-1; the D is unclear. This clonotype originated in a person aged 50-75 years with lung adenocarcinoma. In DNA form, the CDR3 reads TGTGCCTGGAGTGGCCAAAATGAGCAGTTCTTC. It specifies CAWSGQNEQFF. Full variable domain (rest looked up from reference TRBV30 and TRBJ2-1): SQTIHQWPATLVQPVGSPLSLECTVEGTSNPNLYWYRQAAGRGLQLLFYSVGIGQISSEVPQNLSASRPQDRQFILSSKKLLLSDSGFYLCAWSGQNEQFFGPGTRLTVL.